The 3 T cell receptor beta chains in this list originate from one sample, sequenced in a study of control samples from healthy donors and cancer patients. Repertoires were generated with immunoSEQ multiplex PCR, while TCRdb's copy carries only in-frame clones and drops some. The table shows some 100,000 clones, with roughly 91% occurring only once. The sample was blood. The receptors were gathered from a woman aged 45-60 years in good health.

The J gene is TRBJ2-1, the V gene TRBV7-6; a possible D gene is TRBD2 (6 bases). Trimming shortened V by 4 bases and J by 0 bases, and 16 bases separated the two germline ends. The germline CDR1 and CDR2 sequences are SGHVS and FNYEAQ. The CDR3 is 17 amino acids. CDR3 amino acids: CASSSSLATHSYNEQFF. In DNA form, the CDR3 reads TGTGCCAGCAGCTCTAGCCTAGCGACCCACTCCTACAATGAGCAGTTCTTC. The variable domain in full, completed from reference TRBV7-6 and TRBJ2-1, reads GAGVSQSPRYKVTKRGQDVALRCDPISGHVSLYWYRQALGQGPEFLTYFNYEAQQDKSGLPNDRFSAERPEGSISTLTIQRTEQRDSAMYRCASSSSLATHSYNEQFFGPGTRLTVL.

The V call is TRBV2, the J call TRBJ2-7, with 10 bases identical to TRBD1. This CDR3 contains 16 residues. Germline CDR1 reads SNHLY; CDR2 reads FYNNEI. The J segment lost 2 bases and the V segment lost 4 bases, leaving 8 bases of the junction unmatched. The CDR3 nucleotides read TGTGCCAGCAGTGGCCTCGGACAGGGGGGACCCTACGAGCAGTACGTC. Protein: CASSGLGQGGPYEQYV.

The chain employs TRBV19 and TRBJ2-1; 11 positions match TRBD2. After removal of 4 bases from V and 7 bases from J, the junction contained 9 bases not matched to a gene. The CDR3 extends over 16 amino acids. Germline V gene data show CDR1 as LNHDA and CDR2 as SQIVND (reference sequence). This chain's CDR3 is CASSTSGTSGYNEQFF. For the CDR3, the DNA is TGTGCCAGTAGTACTTCCGGGACTAGCGGATATAATGAGCAGTTCTTC. The whole variable domain, remainder taken from reference TRBV19 and TRBJ2-1, is DGGITQSPKYLFRKEGQNVTLSCEQNLNHDAMYWYRQDPGQGLRLIYYSQIVNDFQKGDIAEGYSVSREKKESFPLTVTSAQKNPTAFYLCASSTSGTSGYNEQFFGPGTRLTVL.